This T cell receptor beta chain came from a study of blood T cells in healthy people across ages. This clonotype was seen a few times. The V end lost 5 bases, the J end lost 7 bases, and 12 bases lay between the germline ends. The germline CDR1 and CDR2 sequences are SGHTA and FQGNSA. CDR3 length: 14 amino acids. Combining a sample-barcoded 5' primer with a J-beta primer mix, a second PCR ran for about 6 to 11 cycles. Tags on each cDNA molecule came from a template-switch adaptor with 12 random nucleotides. TCRdb fed the 5' RACE reads into MiXCR, producing one record per CDR3 protein. The top ten hold around 4% of the sample, which has about 1.5 million distinct CDR3 sequences, about 45% seen once. Every sample yielded at least 6.5 million isolated PBMCs. Total RNA was isolated from each sample in quantities of at least 6 micrograms.

The sample was blood. The source of this sequence is a woman aged 18-29 years in good health. This rearrangement joins TRBV7-2 to TRBJ1-6; D possibly corresponds to TRBD1 (5 bases). The CDR3 spells CASSVGRENSPLHF. DNA of the CDR3: TGTGCCAGCAGCGTAGGCAGGGAGAATTCACCCCTCCACTTT.